The T cell receptor (beta chain) under discussion was sequenced for a study of CD8+CD57+ T cells in acquired aplastic anemia. Overall study: An average of roughly 2.9 ug of DNA was obtained from sorted CD4+ and CD8+ cells. Points from the study as a whole: Approximately 27 CD8+ CDR3 sequences occurred in both the patients and the controls. No significant patient-versus-control difference appeared in CD8+ Simpson's diversity.

Points on this clonotype: What it binds is not known. A read error may account for a junction end that differs from germline.

The CDR3 contains 15 residues. Germline V CDR1 and CDR2: SGHTA, FQGNSA. The study profiled TCR beta VDJ and CDR3 using genomic DNA as template. Via MiXCR, TCRdb re-called the reads, giving one row per CDR3 protein. This table has 210,000 or so distinct CDR3 sequences, around 49% appearing once. By flow cytometry, patients selected for sequencing had shown an expansion of CD8+CD57+ cells. None of the patients had been given any therapy when their blood was sampled. V is TRBV7-2 and J is TRBJ1-2; possibly TRBD1 for D (5 bases). The sequencing input was sorted CD4+, CD8+, or CD8+CD57+ T cells (not recorded which) from PBMCs. This receptor was taken from a human donor with aplastic anemia. The chain's CDR3 is CVSSLGRGGPYGYTF. The CDR3 DNA is TGTGTCAGCAGCTTAGGGAGGGGCGGACCTTATGGCTACACCTTC.